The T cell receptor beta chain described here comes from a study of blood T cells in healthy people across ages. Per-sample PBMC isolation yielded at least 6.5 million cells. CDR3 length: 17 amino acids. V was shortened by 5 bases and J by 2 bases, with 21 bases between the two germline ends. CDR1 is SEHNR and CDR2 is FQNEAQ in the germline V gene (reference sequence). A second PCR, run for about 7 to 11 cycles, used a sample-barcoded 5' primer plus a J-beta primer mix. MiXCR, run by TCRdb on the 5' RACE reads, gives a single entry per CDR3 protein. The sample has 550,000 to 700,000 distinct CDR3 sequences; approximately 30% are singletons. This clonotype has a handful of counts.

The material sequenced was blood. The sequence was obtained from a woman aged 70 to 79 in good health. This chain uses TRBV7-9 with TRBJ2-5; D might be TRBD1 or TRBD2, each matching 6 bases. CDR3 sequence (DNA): TGTGCCAGCAGCCAGGGGACCAGCGGGTTTTATCAAGAGACCCAGTACTTC. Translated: CASSQGTSGFYQETQYF.